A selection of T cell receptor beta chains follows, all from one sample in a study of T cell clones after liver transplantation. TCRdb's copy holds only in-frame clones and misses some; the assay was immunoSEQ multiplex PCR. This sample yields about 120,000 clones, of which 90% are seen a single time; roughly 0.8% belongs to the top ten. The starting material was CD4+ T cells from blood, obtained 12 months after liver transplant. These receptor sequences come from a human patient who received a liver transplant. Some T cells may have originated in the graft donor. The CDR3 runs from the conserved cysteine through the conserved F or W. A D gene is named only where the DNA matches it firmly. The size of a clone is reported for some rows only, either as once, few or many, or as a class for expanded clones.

CDR3nt: TGTGCCAGCTCACCTCCGCCCGCCGGTGAAAAACTGTTTTTT; CDR3aa: CASSPPPAGEKLFF; d_gene: -; j_gene: TRBJ1-4; v_gene: TRBV18; abundance: -
CDR3nt: TGTGCCAGCAGCCCTGGAGCGGGAAGATACAATGAGCAGTTCTTC; CDR3aa: CASSPGAGRYNEQFF; d_gene: TRBD2; j_gene: TRBJ2-1; v_gene: TRBV5-6; abundance: -
CDR3nt: TGTGCCAGCAGCGTAGTGACTAGCACCGATACGCAGTATTTT; CDR3aa: CASSVVTSTDTQYF; d_gene: TRBD2; j_gene: TRBJ2-3; v_gene: TRBV9; abundance: -
CDR3nt: TGTGCCAGCAGCTTAAGGACAGCTCCCGTTAACAATGAGCAGTTCTTC; CDR3aa: CASSLRTAPVNNEQFF; d_gene: -; j_gene: TRBJ2-1; v_gene: TRBV11-2; abundance: -
CDR3nt: TGCGCCGGCGGGGCCGGGGCCCACACAGATACGCAGTATTTT; CDR3aa: CAGGAGAHTDTQYF; d_gene: -; j_gene: TRBJ2-3; v_gene: TRBV10-2; abundance: -
CDR3nt: TGTGCCAGCAGCCCGACAGGGGAAAGAGGCTACACCTTC; CDR3aa: CASSPTGERGYTF; d_gene: TRBD1; j_gene: TRBJ1-2; v_gene: TRBV28; abundance: few
CDR3nt: TGCGCCAGCAGCTTACAAGGACGGATTAATGAAAAACTGTTTTTT; CDR3aa: CASSLQGRINEKLFF; d_gene: -; j_gene: TRBJ1-4; v_gene: TRBV4-1; abundance: -
CDR3nt: TGCAGTGCTAGCCGACAGGGGACTTTCTTT; CDR3aa: CSASRQGTFF; d_gene: TRBD1; j_gene: TRBJ1-1; v_gene: TRBV20-1; abundance: -
CDR3nt: TGTGCCAGTAGTATAGAAAGACAGGGCGGTAGCAATCAGCCCCAGCATTTT; CDR3aa: CASSIERQGGSNQPQHF; d_gene: TRBD1; j_gene: TRBJ1-5; v_gene: TRBV19; abundance: -
CDR3nt: TGCGCCAGCAGCGGAAGACAGGCGGGCACTGAAGCTTTCTTT; CDR3aa: CASSGRQAGTEAFF; d_gene: -; j_gene: TRBJ1-1; v_gene: TRBV5-1; abundance: once
CDR3nt: TGTGCCAGTAGACTAGAGTTTGGGGAGCAGTACTTC; CDR3aa: CASRLEFGEQYF; d_gene: -; j_gene: TRBJ2-7; v_gene: TRBV28; abundance: -
CDR3nt: TGCGCCAGCAGCTTGGGGCGTCAGGGGGACTATGGCTACACCTTC; CDR3aa: CASSLGRQGDYGYTF; d_gene: TRBD1; j_gene: TRBJ1-2; v_gene: TRBV5-1; abundance: -